The source of this TCR beta chain is a study of cytomegalovirus exposure and HLA in healthy donors. Study-level information: HLA-typed donors contributed some 85 million unique TCRs, which were held in an early data release. Overall study findings and caveats: Per a prior analysis, the majority of TCR beta V segments were productive roughly 87% or roughly 30% of the time. Reportedly, diagnosis of cytomegalovirus status by the classifier showed high specificity and sensitivity.

Concerning this clone itself: Its specificity is not known.

13 Jbeta primers and 60 Vbeta primers were used for the PCR. The repertoire was sequenced with immunoSEQ multiplex PCR; TCRdb's copy has only in-frame clones and lacks some. The sample holds around 180,000 clones, 79% seen once. The CDR3 runs to 15 residues. Losses at the gene ends were 5 bases for V and 5 bases for J; bases not matched to a gene: 6. Germline loops: CDR1 MNHEY, CDR2 SMNVEV (reference sequence). The V gene is TRBV27, the J gene TRBJ2-5, with TRBD1 matching over 12 bases. Source material: PBMCs. This receptor was taken from a woman aged 40 to 50 in good health and CMV-seronegative. This CDR3 is CASSPWDRGLETQYF. The DNA for the CDR3 is TGTGCCAGCAGTCCATGGGACAGGGGGCTGGAGACCCAGTACTTC.